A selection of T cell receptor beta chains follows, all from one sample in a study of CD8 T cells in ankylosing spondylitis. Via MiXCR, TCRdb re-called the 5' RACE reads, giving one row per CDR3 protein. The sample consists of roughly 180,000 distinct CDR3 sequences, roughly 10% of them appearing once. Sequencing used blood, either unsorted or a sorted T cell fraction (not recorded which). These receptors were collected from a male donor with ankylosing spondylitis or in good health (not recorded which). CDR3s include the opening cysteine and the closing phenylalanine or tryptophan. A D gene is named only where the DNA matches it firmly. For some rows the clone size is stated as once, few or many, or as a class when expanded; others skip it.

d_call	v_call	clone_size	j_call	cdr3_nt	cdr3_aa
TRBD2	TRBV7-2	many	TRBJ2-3	TGTGCCAGCAGCCCTCGGGGTAGCGGGAGAGGGACAGATACGCAGTATTTT	CASSPRGSGRGTDTQYF
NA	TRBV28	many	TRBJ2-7	TGTGCCAGCAGTCCTCCTCCTCTGGGAGAGCAGTACTTC	CASSPPPLGEQYF
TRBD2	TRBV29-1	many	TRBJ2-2	TGCAGCGTCCGACTAGCGGGGGGAACCGGGGAGCTGTTTTTT	CSVRLAGGTGELFF
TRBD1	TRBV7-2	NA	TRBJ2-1	TGTACCAGCAGCCGAGACAGGGCCGCATCCTACAATGAGCAGTTCTTC	CTSSRDRAASYNEQFF
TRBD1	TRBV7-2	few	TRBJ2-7	TGTGCCAGCAATTTGGACGGGACAGGGGGCTACGAGCAGTACTTC	CASNLDGTGGYEQYF
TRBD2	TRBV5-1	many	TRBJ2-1	TGCGCCAGCTCTTCCGGGGCTAGCGGGGGGGTTTATGAGCAGTTCTTC	CASSSGASGGVYEQFF
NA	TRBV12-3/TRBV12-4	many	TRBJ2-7	TGTGCCAGCAGTTTATCCGGTGGAGTCGAGCAGTACTTC	CASSLSGGVEQYF
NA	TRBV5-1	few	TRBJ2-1	TGCGCCAGCAGGGGCGGAGAAGAGGAGCAGTTCTTC	CASRGGEEEQFF
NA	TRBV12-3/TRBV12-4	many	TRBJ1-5	TGTGCCAGCAGTTTAGAGGACACTGAGGGACAGCCCCAGCATTTT	CASSLEDTEGQPQHF
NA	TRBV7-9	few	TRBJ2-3	TGTGCCAGCAGCTTCCCCCCAGGGGGGGCTGGAGATACGCAGTATTTT	CASSFPPGGAGDTQYF
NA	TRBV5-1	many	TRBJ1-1	TGCGCCAGCAGCTTGGGTCCCTCCGGGGTGGTGAACACTGAAGCTTTCTTT	CASSLGPSGVVNTEAFF
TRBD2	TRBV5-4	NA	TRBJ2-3	TGTGCCAGCAGCGAGGGACTAGCCGGCACAGATACGCAGTATTTT	CASSEGLAGTDTQYF
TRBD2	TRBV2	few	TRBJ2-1	TGTGCCAGCAGTGTTGTTGGGAGGGAAGGCTCCTACAATGAGCAGTTCTTC	CASSVVGREGSYNEQFF
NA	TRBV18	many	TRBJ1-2	TGTGCCAGCTCAATGGACAACTCCGACTATGGCTACACCTTC	CASSMDNSDYGYTF
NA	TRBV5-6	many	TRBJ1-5	TGTGCCAGCAGCTCCTTTAGGGGGGCCCAGAATCAGCCCCAGCATTTT	CASSSFRGAQNQPQHF
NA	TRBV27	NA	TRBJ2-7	TGTGCCAGCAGTTTGGGGGGAAGTTCGGTCGTCTACGAGCAGTACTTC	CASSLGGSSVVYEQYF
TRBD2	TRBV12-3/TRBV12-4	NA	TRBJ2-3	TGTGCCAGCGGGACTAGTTCTAGCACAGATACGCAGTATTTT	CASGTSSSTDTQYF
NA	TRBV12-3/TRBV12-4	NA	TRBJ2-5	TGTGCCAGCACCCCGGGGAGGGGGCAAGAGACCCAGTACTTC	CASTPGRGQETQYF
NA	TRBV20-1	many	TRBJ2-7	TGCAGTGTCAACGAGCAGTACTTC	CSVNEQYF
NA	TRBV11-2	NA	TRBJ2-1	TGTGCCAGCAGCTTAGGGCGTCCCAGCGGTGAGCAGTTCTTC	CASSLGRPSGEQFF
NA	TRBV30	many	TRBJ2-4	TGTGCCTGGAACAGGGAGAACATTCAGTACTTC	CAWNRENIQYF
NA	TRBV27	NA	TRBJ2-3	TGTGCCAGCAGCAATCCCGGGGGCCCCACAGATACGCAGTATTTT	CASSNPGGPTDTQYF
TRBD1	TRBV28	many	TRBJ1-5	TGTGCCAGCAGCCCCTGGACAGGGGCGAGGCAGCCCCAGCATTTT	CASSPWTGARQPQHF
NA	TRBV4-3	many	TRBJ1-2	TGCGCCAGCAGCCAAGATCCGAACCCCCACTATGGCTACACCTTC	CASSQDPNPHYGYTF
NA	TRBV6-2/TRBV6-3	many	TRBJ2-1	TGTGCCAGCAGTTCAGGAGGGAATGAGCAGTTCTTC	CASSSGGNEQFF
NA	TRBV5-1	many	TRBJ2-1	TGCGCCAGCGCCGGAGGGCAGGATGAGCAGTTCTTC	CASAGGQDEQFF
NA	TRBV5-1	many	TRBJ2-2	TGCGCCAGCAGCTTGGAGGCGGGTAACACCGGGGAGCTGTTTTTT	CASSLEAGNTGELFF
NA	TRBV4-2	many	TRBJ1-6	TGTGCCAGCAGCCAAGAACTGGTAATCCCCCTCCACTTT	CASSQELVIPLHF
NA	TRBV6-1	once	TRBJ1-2	TGTGCCAGCAGCACAGGTCTGACCGGCTACACCTTC	CASSTGLTGYTF
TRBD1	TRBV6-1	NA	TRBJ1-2	TGTGCCAGCAGCCGGACAGGGGGCAGGAGCTATGGCTACACCTTC	CASSRTGGRSYGYTF
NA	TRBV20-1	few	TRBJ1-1	TGCAGTGCCAGCGGCAGGATGAACACTGAAGCTTTCTTT	CSASGRMNTEAFF
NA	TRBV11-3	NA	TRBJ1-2	TGTGCCAGCAGCTTAGAGGGCAGGGGAGGCAACTATGGCTACACCTTC	CASSLEGRGGNYGYTF
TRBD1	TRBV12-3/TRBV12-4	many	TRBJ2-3	TGTGCCAGCAGTTTCCGGGACAGCCCCTTAAGGGATACGCAGTATTTT	CASSFRDSPLRDTQYF
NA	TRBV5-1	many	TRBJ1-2	TGCGCCAGCAGCTTGGAGGCCAGTTCCCACTATGGCTACACCTTC	CASSLEASSHYGYTF
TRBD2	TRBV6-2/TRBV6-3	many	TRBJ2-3	TGTGCCAGCAGTTCCGCGGGGGGGCGAGCAGATACGCAGTATTTT	CASSSAGGRADTQYF
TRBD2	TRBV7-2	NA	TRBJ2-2	TGTGCCAGCAGCTTAGAAGGGACTAGCGGGACCGGGGAGCTGTTTTTT	CASSLEGTSGTGELFF
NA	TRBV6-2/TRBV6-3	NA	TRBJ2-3	TGTGCCAGCAGTTACAACCTCGGAGGAGGTAGAGATACGCAGTATTTT	CASSYNLGGGRDTQYF
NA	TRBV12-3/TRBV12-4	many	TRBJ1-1	TGTGCCAGCAGTTTAAAGAAGGTCACTGAAGCTTTCTTT	CASSLKKVTEAFF
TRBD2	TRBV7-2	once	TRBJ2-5	TGTGCCAGCGCTCGAGGGACTAGGGAAGAGACCCAGTACTTC	CASARGTREETQYF
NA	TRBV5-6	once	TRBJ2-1	TGTGCCAGCAGCCTTAACATTGAGCAGTTCTTC	CASSLNIEQFF
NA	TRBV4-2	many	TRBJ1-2	TGTGCCAGCAGCCAAGATTCCGGACGGGACGAAGGCTACACCTTC	CASSQDSGRDEGYTF
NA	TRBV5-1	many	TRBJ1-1	TGCGCCAGCCGCAAAGAAAGGACAGCGAACACTGAAGCTTTCTTT	CASRKERTANTEAFF
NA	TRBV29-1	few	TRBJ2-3	TGCAGCGTCGGTAAGGGAGTCGCGACAGATACGCAGTATTTT	CSVGKGVATDTQYF
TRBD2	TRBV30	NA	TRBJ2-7	TGTGCCTGGAGTGGCACTAGCGGGAGGGCAACCGAGCAGTACTTC	CAWSGTSGRATEQYF
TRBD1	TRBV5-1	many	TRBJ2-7	TGCGCCAGCAGCCTCTCCCGGGACAGGGAAAAGTACGAGCAGTACTTC	CASSLSRDREKYEQYF
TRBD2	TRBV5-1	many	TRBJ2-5	TGCGCCAGCAGCCGTCCCCCCGGACTAGCGGGAGTCATGGGAGAGACCCAGTACTTC	CASSRPPGLAGVMGETQYF
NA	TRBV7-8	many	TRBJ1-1	TGTGCCAGCAGCTTAGAGCGTGTTGGGACTGAAGCTTTCTTT	CASSLERVGTEAFF
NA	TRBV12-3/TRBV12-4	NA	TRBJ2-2	TGTGCCAGCAGTTTGGGCGTTCTAGCAAACACCGGGGAGCTGTTTTTT	CASSLGVLANTGELFF
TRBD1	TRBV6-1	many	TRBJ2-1	TGTGCCAGCAGTGGGGGGACAGGGGGCGTCAGTGAGCAGTTCTTC	CASSGGTGGVSEQFF
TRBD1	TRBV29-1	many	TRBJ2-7	TGCAGCGCGGGACAGGGGGGCCACGAGCAGTACTTC	CSAGQGGHEQYF
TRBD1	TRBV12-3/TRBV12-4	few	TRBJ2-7	TGTGCCAGCAGTTTTGTACAGGGGTGGGGCTCCTACGAGCAGTACTTC	CASSFVQGWGSYEQYF
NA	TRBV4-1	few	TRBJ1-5	TGCGCCAGCAGCTTAATAGGCCATAATCAGCCCCAGCATTTT	CASSLIGHNQPQHF
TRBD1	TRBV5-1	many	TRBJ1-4	TGCGCCAGCAGCTTGGCCCGAGGGACAGGGGTGAATGAAAAACTGTTTTTT	CASSLARGTGVNEKLFF
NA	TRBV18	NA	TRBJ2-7	TGTGCCAGCTCACTACAGAGACAGAGCTACCCCCATGGATCCTACGAGCAGTACTTC	CASSLQRQSYPHGSYEQYF
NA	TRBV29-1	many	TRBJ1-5	TGCAGCGCCTCGCTAGGGGGGGGCAATCAGCCCCAGCATTTT	CSASLGGGNQPQHF
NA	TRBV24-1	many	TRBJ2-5	TGTGCCACCAGTGATAGCCATCAAGAGACCCAGTACTTC	CATSDSHQETQYF